Shown below are 6 T cell receptor beta chains from a single sample sequenced in a study of T cell responses to AZD1222 COVID-19 vaccine. Assay: immunoSEQ multiplex PCR; the TCRdb copy retains only in-frame clones and omits some. The data hold 28,000 or so clones, with roughly 88% observed a single time. Sample: peripheral blood, taken 28 days after the second AZD1222 dose. All receptors derive from an adult who received the AZD1222 COVID-19 vaccine.

The chain couples TRBV5-5 to TRBJ1-2; TRBD1 is a possible D gene (5 bases). V lost 4 bases and J 3 bases, leaving 13 bases between the germline ends. Per the germline V gene, CDR1 is SGHKS and CDR2 is YYEKEE (reference sequence). The CDR3 has 14 amino acids. The CDR3: CASSRQFVDYGYTF. The CDR3, as DNA: TGTGCCAGCAGCCGACAGTTCGTAGACTATGGCTACACCTTC.

The chain has TRBV5-1 and TRBJ2-1; possibly TRBD1 or TRBD2 for D (6 bases each). The CDR3 loop spans 14 amino acids. The V end lost 7 bases, the J end lost 7 bases, and 18 bases lay between the germline ends. Germline CDR1 is SGHRS and CDR2 is YFSETQ. CDR3 coding DNA: TGCGCCAGCGCTACCGGGACTCAGGGGAATGAGCAGTTCTTC. Translated: CASATGTQGNEQFF.

The V gene is TRBV12-3 or TRBV12-4, the J gene TRBJ1-2, with 7 bases lining up with TRBD1. V was clipped by 7 bases and J by 7 bases; unmatched bases: 9. This CDR3 is built from 13 residues. DNA of the CDR3: TGTGCCAGCACTCTGACAGGGCTTTCTGGCTACACCTTC. Its protein product is CASTLTGLSGYTF.

A single count supports this clone. CDR3 DNA: TGTGCCAGCAGGGACTTAACAGGGGTAAAGTACTTC. This encodes CASRDLTGVKYF. This rearrangement joins TRBV12-3 or TRBV12-4 to TRBJ2-7, with 7 bases fitting TRBD1. V lost 6 bases, J lost 11 bases, and 10 bases stayed unmatched. This CDR3 is built from 12 residues.

The chain links TRBV9 to TRBJ2-5; perhaps TRBD1 as D (7 bases). Trimming shortened V by 0 bases and J by 5 bases, and 11 bases separated the two germline ends. CDR1 and CDR2 (germline): SGDLS, YYNGEE. The CDR3 spans 14 residues. The CDR3 DNA follows: TGTGCCAGCAGCGTAGTGGAGGGGGCGGAGACCCAGTACTTC. Its protein is CASSVVEGAETQYF.

This clone showed up just once. The chain employs TRBV7-3 and TRBJ2-5; D possibly corresponds to TRBD1 (5 bases). CDR3 length: 14 amino acids. The V end lost 2 bases, the J end lost 3 bases, and 10 bases lay between the germline ends. The germline V gene has CDR1 SGHTA and CDR2 FQGTGA. In DNA form, the CDR3 reads TGTGCCAGCAGCTTAGGACACCGAAAAGAGACCCAGTACTTC. Protein product: CASSLGHRKETQYF.